This T cell receptor (beta chain) was recorded in a study of blood T cells in healthy people across ages. Then a second PCR, running about 6 to 12 cycles, was carried out with a sample-barcoded 5' primer and a J-beta primer mix. Tags on each cDNA molecule came from a template-switch adaptor with 12 random nucleotides. TCRdb recomputed calls from the 5' RACE reads with MiXCR, one row per CDR3 protein. Among fewer than 2 million distinct CDR3 sequences listed, about two fifths were seen once. Overall study results and limits: Estimated diversity across one million T cells was deemed an underestimate. CMV status of donors was unknown, possibly confounding expanded clonotype changes.

This clonotype was counted between two and nine times. Its antigen is unidentified. Trimming took off 8 bases at V and 4 bases at J, with 14 bases between the two ends. The CDR3 contains 13 residues. V and J are TRBV12-3 or TRBV12-4 and TRBJ1-1, with D maybe TRBD1 (5 bases). This TCR was recovered from a human donor in good health. Sequenced material: blood. CDR3 DNA: TGTGCCAGCCTTCACCAGGGAGGCACTGAAGCTTTCTTT. Translation: CASLHQGGTEAFF.